The 23 T cell receptor beta chains presented below share a single source sample, sequenced in a study of cytomegalovirus exposure and HLA in healthy donors (dated by TCRdb to 2017 to 2019). The library relied on the immunoSEQ multiplex PCR assay. For the multiplex PCR, a mixture combining 60 forward primers for TCR Vbeta segments and 13 reverse primers for TCR Jbeta segments was used. TCRdb took this table from immuneACCESS and kept in-frame rearrangements with V and J called. Such tables lack part of the clones; where checked against another copy, unresolved V genes explain under half of the gap, and the rest is unexplained. Present in this sample are over 90,000 clones, just under 70% of which were seen just once. The ten biggest clones cover approximately 16% of the sample. Source material: PBMCs. These receptors were collected from a woman between 50 and 59 years old in good health and CMV-seropositive.

The CDR3 DNA reads as TGTGCCAGCAGCCTCTATGGCTACACCTTC. It specifies CASSLYGYTF. V is TRBV6-5 and J is TRBJ1-2; D gene ambiguous. Trimming shortened V by 6 bases and J by 4 bases, and 3 bases separated the two germline ends. This CDR3 has 10 amino acids. Germline-derived CDR1 and CDR2 are MNHEY and SVGAGI.

In its sample, this clone was seen once. The J gene is TRBJ2-2, the V gene TRBV18; the match to TRBD2 covers 9 bases. The CDR3 consists of 16 residues. Trimming cost V 3 bases and J 5 bases; bases outside gene matches: 7. Looked up from germline, CDR1 is KGHSH and CDR2 is LQKENI. The CDR3 DNA is TGTGCCAGCTCACCTATTAGCGGGGGCGAGACCGGGGAGCTGTTTTTT. Its protein is CASSPISGGETGELFF.

The chain has TRBV19 and TRBJ1-1, with D possibly being TRBD1 (5 bases). This CDR3 region has 13 residues. Germline V lookup: CDR1 LNHDA, CDR2 SQIVND (reference sequence). V shed 5 bases and J shed 5 bases, with 12 bases lying between them. The CDR3 spells CASSWQGHTEAFF. For the CDR3, the DNA is TGTGCCAGTAGTTGGCAGGGCCATACTGAAGCTTTCTTT.

V usage is TRBV5-1 and J usage is TRBJ2-3; 7 nucleotides agree with TRBD1. V dropped 0 bases and J dropped 0; count of bases not matched to a gene: 7. Germline lookup yields CDR1 SGHRS and CDR2 YFSETQ. There are 17 residues in the CDR3. Here the CDR3 reads CASSLGQGGLSTDTQYF. The CDR3 bases are TGCGCCAGCAGCTTGGGACAGGGCGGCCTTAGCACAGATACGCAGTATTTT.

Written as DNA, the CDR3 is TGTGCCTGGACCCTAGCCACTGAAGCTTTCTTT. Amino acid sequence: CAWTLATEAFF. This chain joins TRBV30 and TRBJ1-1; D is uncertain. The germline V and J ends were trimmed by 4 bases and 4 bases, with 7 bases remaining between them. The CDR3 has 11 residues. CDR1 is GTSNPN and CDR2 is SVGIG in the germline V gene (reference sequence). Drawing the rest from reference TRBV30 and TRBJ1-1, the complete variable domain is SQTIHQWPATLVQPVGSPLSLECTVEGTSNPNLYWYRQAAGRGLQLLFYSVGIGQISSEVPQNLSASRPQDRQFILSSKKLLLSDSGFYLCAWTLATEAFFGQGTRLTVV.

This sequence joins TRBV28 and TRBJ1-1; TRBD1 is a possible D gene (6 bases). V was cut by 5 bases and J by 3 bases, with 19 bases left in between. The germline V gene has CDR1 MDHEN and CDR2 SYDVKM. This CDR3 region has 16 residues. The chain's CDR3 is CASSPGGYRAHTEAFF. The CDR3 region has the DNA TGTGCCAGCAGTCCGGGGGGGTACAGGGCGCACACTGAAGCTTTCTTT. Looking up the rest from reference TRBV28 and TRBJ1-1 gives the full variable domain: DVKVTQSSRYLVKRTGEKVFLECVQDMDHENMFWYRQDPGLGLRLIYFSYDVKMKEKGDIPEGYSVSREKKERFSLILESASTNQTSMYLCASSPGGYRAHTEAFFGQGTRLTVV.

The genes are TRBV7-2 and TRBJ2-3; tentative D call: TRBD2 (7 bases). V was cut by 5 bases and J by 2 bases, with 17 bases left in between. This CDR3 is built from 16 residues. Germline V gene sequence: CDR1 SGHTA, CDR2 FQGNSA. The DNA for the CDR3 is TGTGCCAGCAGCCCACGGGGGGCGGGACCCACAGATACGCAGTATTTT. Protein product: CASSPRGAGPTDTQYF.

The V and J genes are TRBV2 and TRBJ1-5; TRBD1 matches 8 bases. Germline trimming cut 7 bases from V and 6 bases from J; bases unmatched to any gene: 8. CDR1 SNHLY and CDR2 FYNNEI come from the germline V gene. The CDR3 extends over 14 amino acids. The CDR3 spells CASTPDRVGQPQHF. The CDR3 coding sequence is TGTGCCAGCACTCCGGACAGGGTAGGTCAGCCCCAGCATTTT. The full variable domain, its missing parts supplied by reference TRBV2 and TRBJ1-5, is EPEVTQTPSHQVTQMGQEVILRCVPISNHLYFYWYRQILGQKVEFLVSFYNNEISEKSEIFDDQFSVERPDGSNFTLKIRSTKLEDSAMYFCASTPDRVGQPQHFGDGTRLSIL.

The V gene is TRBV28, the J gene TRBJ1-1; 7 nucleotides agree with TRBD1. V lost 4 bases to trimming and J lost 6 bases; unmatched junction nucleotides: 2. This CDR3 has 12 amino acids. CDR1 MDHEN and CDR2 SYDVKM come from the germline V gene. CDR3 nucleotide sequence: TGTGCCAGCAGTTATACAGGGGCTGAAGCTTTCTTT. Residues: CASSYTGAEAFF.

This clone has only one observation. The gene calls are TRBV29-1 and TRBJ2-3; 10 bases line up with TRBD2. The V and J ends lost 5 bases and 2 bases, in that order; junction bases with no gene match: 7. Germline V gene sequence: CDR1 SQVTM, CDR2 ANQGSEA. This CDR3 is 15 amino acids long. The CDR3 bases are TGCAGCGTTTGTCGTCTAGCGGGAGTCACAGATACGCAGTATTTT. Amino acid sequence: CSVCRLAGVTDTQYF.

The V gene is TRBV21-1, the J gene TRBJ2-7; the table's D call of TRBD2 was not tested on the DNA. TRBV21-1 is a recognized pseudogene. CDR3 length: 20 residues. Written as DNA, the CDR3 is TGTGCCAGCAGCAAACCAAAGCCGGGACTAGCGGGAGCACTCTCCTACGAGCAGTACTTC. Its translation: CASSKPKPGLAGALSYEQYF.

V and J are TRBV11-3 and TRBJ2-1, with a tentative D call TRBD1 (5 bases). The CDR3 is 13 residues long. Trimming left V 4 bases short and J 3 bases short, with 7 bases between. Germline CDR1 is SGHNT and CDR2 is YENEEA. The CDR3 region is CASSSDSYNEQFF. The CDR3 nucleotides read TGTGCCAGCAGCTCTGACAGCTACAATGAGCAGTTCTTC.

V gene TRBV7-2 combines with J gene TRBJ2-5, with 8 bases that match TRBD2. CDR1 and CDR2 (germline): SGHTA, FQGNSA. V was clipped by 5 bases and J by 1 base; unmatched bases: 15. The CDR3 spans 18 residues. The CDR3 DNA is TGTGCCAGCAGCCCTACGGGGGGGCTAGCGACTCGCCAAGAGACCCAGTACTTC. Amino acid sequence: CASSPTGGLATRQETQYF.

V is TRBV14 and J is TRBJ2-2; TRBD1 matches at 11 bases. Germline V CDR1 and CDR2: SGHDN, FVKESK. The CDR3 has 15 residues. Trimming at V came to 4 bases and at J to 3 bases, leaving 1 base not matched to a gene. CDR3 protein: CASSRDRGDTGELFF. The CDR3 region has the DNA TGTGCCAGCAGCCGGGACAGGGGGGACACCGGGGAGCTGTTTTTT.

A remark on this clone: One end of the junction varies from germline; a read error may be responsible. This chain connects TRBV5-1 to TRBJ2-1, with a tentative D call TRBD2 (5 bases). Germline V gives CDR1 SGHRS, CDR2 YFSETQ. The CDR3 has 17 amino acids. CDR3 DNA sequence: TGCGCCAGCAGCCCAGGAGACGCGGGTCAGCTCGGATCAAGGTTGGTCTTC. As protein: CASSPGDAGQLGSRLVF. Using reference TRBV5-1 and TRBJ2-1 for the parts outside the CDR3, the full variable domain is KAGVTQTPRYLIKTRGQQVTLSCSPISGHRSVSWYQQTPGQGLQFLFEYFSETQRNKGNFPGRFSGRQFSNSRSEMNVSTLELGDSALYLCASSPGDAGQLGSRLVFGPGTRLTVL.

This chain links TRBV5-3 with TRBJ2-1; TRBD2 agrees at 8 bases. TRBV5-3 is flagged as an ORF with uncertain function. Trimming took 2 bases from V and 9 from J; bases not matched to a gene: 7. This CDR3 region has 14 residues. CDR3 amino acids: CARSFGSGKSEQFF. The CDR3 DNA follows: TGTGCCAGAAGCTTTGGTAGCGGGAAGAGTGAGCAGTTCTTC.

V usage is TRBV9 and J usage is TRBJ2-1; 7 bases are shared with TRBD2. The trim removed 6 bases at V and 6 bases at J, leaving 18 bases unmatched. CDR1 SGDLS and CDR2 YYNGEE come from the germline V gene. This CDR3 comprises 17 residues. CDR3 DNA sequence: TGTGCCAGCAACTCTCGCGGGACTACCATAATTGGCAATGAGCAGTTCTTC. Translating gives CASNSRGTTIIGNEQFF. The variable domain in full, completed from reference TRBV9 and TRBJ2-1, reads DSGVTQTPKHLITATGQRVTLRCSPRSGDLSVYWYQQSLDQGLQFLIQYYNGEERAKGNILERFSAQQFPDLHSELNLSSLELGDSALYFCASNSRGTTIIGNEQFFGPGTRLTVL.

This clone was picked up a small number of times. The rearrangement uses TRBV6-1 and TRBJ2-3; TRBD2 matches at 9 bases. Germline lookup yields CDR1 MNHNS and CDR2 SASEGT. The CDR3 extends over 15 amino acids. V was pared by 8 bases and J by 5 bases, with 11 bases of the junction left unmatched. CDR3 amino acids: CASVRVGLAIDTQYF. In DNA form, the CDR3 reads TGTGCCAGCGTGAGAGTTGGACTAGCGATAGATACGCAGTATTTT.

This chain uses TRBV28 with TRBJ2-1; 13 bases agree with TRBD2. CDR1 is MDHEN, CDR2 SYDVKM, per germline. The ends lost 4 bases at V and 12 bases at J; junction bases unmatched: 6. The CDR3 has 14 residues. CDR3 coding DNA: TGTGCCAGCAGTTCTGGGACTAGCGGGACCGCGCAGTTCTTC. The encoded protein is CASSSGTSGTAQFF. Full variable domain (rest looked up from reference TRBV28 and TRBJ2-1): DVKVTQSSRYLVKRTGEKVFLECVQDMDHENMFWYRQDPGLGLRLIYFSYDVKMKEKGDIPEGYSVSREKKERFSLILESASTNQTSMYLCASSSGTSGTAQFFGPGTRLTVL.

V gene TRBV11-3 combines with J gene TRBJ2-1; 9 nucleotides agree with TRBD2. J lost 8 bases, V lost 1 base, and 15 bases had no gene match. Germline V gene sequence: CDR1 SGHNT, CDR2 YENEEA. The CDR3 covers 18 residues. CDR3 region: CASSLVVGAGGIGDEQFF. CDR3 nucleotides: TGTGCCAGCAGCTTAGTAGTGGGAGCGGGAGGAATTGGCGATGAGCAGTTCTTC.

This chain links TRBV28 with TRBJ1-3; D is undetermined. V was trimmed by 5 bases and J by 7 bases, leaving 9 bases between them. The CDR3 runs 12 residues. CDR1 is MDHEN, CDR2 SYDVKM, per germline. The CDR3 nucleotides read TGTGCCAGCAGTCCGGGTGGGAACACCATATATTTT. This sequence encodes CASSPGGNTIYF.

The J gene is TRBJ2-7, the V gene TRBV2; 7 bases map to TRBD1. Per the germline V gene, CDR1 is SNHLY and CDR2 is FYNNEI. V shed 7 bases and J 0 bases; nucleotides not matched to a gene: 6. The CDR3 is made up of 14 amino acids. The CDR3 loop is CASNRQGYSYEQYF. DNA for the CDR3: TGTGCCAGCAACCGACAGGGCTACTCCTACGAGCAGTACTTC.

The genes are TRBV7-9 and TRBJ2-3, with D maybe TRBD2 (6 bases). With 3 bases removed from V and 0 bases from J, the gap between germline ends came to 22 bases. Germline values: CDR1 SEHNR, CDR2 FQNEAQ (reference sequence). The CDR3 totals 19 residues. CDR3 amino acids: CASSFSGSVAVTSTDTQYF. DNA for the CDR3: TGTGCCAGCAGCTTCAGTGGGTCGGTAGCGGTTACTAGCACAGATACGCAGTATTTT.